These 11 T cell receptor beta chains were sequenced from one sample in a study of identical twins. TCRdb independently ran MiXCR on the 5' RACE reads; one entry per CDR3 protein. The data show 1,800,000 or so distinct CDR3 sequences, less than 35% seen once. Sample: cord blood. These receptors were taken from a newborn girl in good health.

This clonotype showed up many times. The chain joins TRBV2 to TRBJ2-7; D may be TRBD2 (5 bases). The CDR3 is 12 residues long. Per germline, CDR1 SNHLY and CDR2 FYNNEI. V gave up 7 bases and J gave up 1 base, with 8 bases separating them. The CDR3 bases are TGTGCCAGCACCCCGGGGTCCTACGAGCAGTACTTC. The encoded protein is CASTPGSYEQYF.

The J gene is TRBJ1-1, the V gene TRBV13; D gene unclear. V was shortened by 0 bases and J by 2 bases, with 7 bases between the two germline ends. The CDR3 has 14 amino acids. CDR1 is PRHDT, CDR2 FYEKMQ, per germline (reference sequence). CDR3 nucleotides: TGTGCCAGCAGCTTAGGGTCTTTCAACACTGAAGCTTTCTTT. Its translation: CASSLGSFNTEAFF.

The chain is built from TRBV28 and TRBJ2-3; 7 bases fit TRBD2. V lost 2 bases and J lost 6; bases outside the gene matches: 11. The CDR3 is 16 residues long. Germline CDR1 and CDR2: MDHEN and SYDVKM. This CDR3 reads CASSLVSSGAWDTQYF. CDR3 coding DNA: TGTGCCAGCAGTTTAGTATCTAGCGGAGCTTGGGATACGCAGTATTTT. The whole variable domain, remainder taken from reference TRBV28 and TRBJ2-3, is DVKVTQSSRYLVKRTGEKVFLECVQDMDHENMFWYRQDPGLGLRLIYFSYDVKMKEKGDIPEGYSVSREKKERFSLILESASTNQTSMYLCASSLVSSGAWDTQYFGPGTRLTVL.

This clonotype came up a few times. V is TRBV3-1 and J is TRBJ2-7, with 10 bases fitting TRBD1. Trimming took 8 bases from V and 1 from J; bases not matched to a gene: 8. The CDR3 runs 15 residues. Germline-derived CDR1 and CDR2 are LGHDT and YNNKEL (reference sequence). CDR3 residues: CASCPGTGESYEQYF. The CDR3 DNA follows: TGTGCCAGCTGCCCCGGGACAGGGGAATCCTACGAGCAGTACTTC.

Many counts were recorded for this clonotype. V gene TRBV28 combines with J gene TRBJ1-2, with 9 bases that match TRBD1. The CDR3 sequence is 12 residues long. Germline V CDR1 and CDR2: MDHEN, SYDVKM. Unmatched junction bases numbered 5, after V lost 7 bases and J lost 8 bases. For the CDR3, the DNA is TGTGCCAGCACGGACAGGGGCTACGGCTACACCTTC. It codes for CASTDRGYGYTF.

The chain couples TRBV28 to TRBJ2-1, with TRBD2 identical over 15 bases. V lost 4 bases and J lost 9; bases outside the gene matches: 7. The CDR3 is 16 residues long. CDR1 and CDR2 (germline): MDHEN, SYDVKM. The CDR3 DNA follows: TGTGCCAGCAGTTACCAGGGACTAGCGGGAGGCCCTGAGCAGTTCTTC. It specifies CASSYQGLAGGPEQFF.

The chain couples TRBV5-1 to TRBJ2-3; TRBD1 aligns across 7 bases. V gave up 7 bases and J gave up 1 base; unmatched junction bases: 9. The CDR3 covers 15 residues. Germline-derived CDR1 and CDR2 are SGHRS and YFSETQ. CDR3 sequence: CASGQRGQGTDTQYF. The CDR3 region has the DNA TGCGCCAGCGGCCAAAGAGGACAGGGCACAGATACGCAGTATTTT. Full variable domain (rest looked up from reference TRBV5-1 and TRBJ2-3): KAGVTQTPRYLIKTRGQQVTLSCSPISGHRSVSWYQQTPGQGLQFLFEYFSETQRNKGNFPGRFSGRQFSNSRSEMNVSTLELGDSALYLCASGQRGQGTDTQYFGPGTRLTVL.

The CDR3 sequence is CSARVLAGSNYGYTF. In DNA, the CDR3 is TGCAGTGCTAGAGTTTTGGCAGGGTCTAACTATGGCTACACCTTC. The genes are TRBV20-1 and TRBJ1-2; D is perhaps TRBD1 (5 bases). Per the germline V gene, CDR1 is DFQATT and CDR2 is SNEGSKA (reference sequence). The V and J ends lost 1 base and 0 bases respectively, with 12 bases between them. This CDR3 has 15 residues.

The chain links TRBV20-1 to TRBJ2-7; TRBD1 or TRBD2 may be the D gene (5 bases each). The V gene lost 6 bases and the J gene lost 6 bases, with 21 bases spanning the gap. Germline-derived CDR1 and CDR2 are DFQATT and SNEGSKA (reference sequence). The CDR3 loop spans 14 amino acids. CDR3 coding DNA: TGCAGTGCGACCGGGACGGCCACCTTTGGCGAGCAGTACTTC. Its protein product is CSATGTATFGEQYF.

This clonotype was counted only a few times. The chain has TRBV9 and TRBJ1-4; D is undetermined. Germline CDR1 and CDR2: SGDLS and YYNGEE. There are 13 residues in the CDR3. The V gene lost 4 bases and the J gene lost 7 bases, with 11 bases spanning the gap. Here the CDR3 reads CASSPPLSEKLFF. CDR3 sequence (DNA): TGTGCCAGCAGCCCCCCATTGAGTGAAAAACTGTTTTTT.

This clonotype was seen a single time. Just one base apart from a much larger clone, this may be a read error. This rearrangement joins TRBV13 to TRBJ2-5; either TRBD1 or TRBD2 may supply D (5 bases each). There are 14 residues in the CDR3. Germline V lookup: CDR1 PRHDT, CDR2 FYEKMQ (reference sequence). The CDR3 loop reads CGSSWDRLQETQYF. CDR3 nucleotides: TGTGGCAGCAGCTGGGACCGCCTGCAAGAGACCCAGTACTTC.